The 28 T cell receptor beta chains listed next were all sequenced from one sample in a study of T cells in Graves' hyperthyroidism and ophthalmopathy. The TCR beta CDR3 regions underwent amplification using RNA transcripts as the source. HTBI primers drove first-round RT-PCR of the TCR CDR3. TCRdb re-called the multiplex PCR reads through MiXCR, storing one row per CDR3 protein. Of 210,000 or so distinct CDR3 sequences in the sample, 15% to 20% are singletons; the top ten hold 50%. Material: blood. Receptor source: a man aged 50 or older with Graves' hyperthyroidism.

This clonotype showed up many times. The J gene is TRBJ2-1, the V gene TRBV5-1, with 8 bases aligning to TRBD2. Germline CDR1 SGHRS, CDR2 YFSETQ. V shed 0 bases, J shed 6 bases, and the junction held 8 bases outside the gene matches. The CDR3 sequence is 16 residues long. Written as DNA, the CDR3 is TGCGCCAGCAGCTTGGATGCCAGCGGGAGTGTCAATGAGCAGTTCTTC. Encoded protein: CASSLDASGSVNEQFF.

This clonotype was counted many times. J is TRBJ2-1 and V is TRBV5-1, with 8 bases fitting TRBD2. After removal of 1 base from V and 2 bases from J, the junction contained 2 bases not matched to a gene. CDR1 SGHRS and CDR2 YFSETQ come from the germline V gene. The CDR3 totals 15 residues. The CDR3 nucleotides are TGCGCCAGCAGCTTGACTAGCGGTACCTACAATGAGCAGTTCTTC. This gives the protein CASSLTSGTYNEQFF.

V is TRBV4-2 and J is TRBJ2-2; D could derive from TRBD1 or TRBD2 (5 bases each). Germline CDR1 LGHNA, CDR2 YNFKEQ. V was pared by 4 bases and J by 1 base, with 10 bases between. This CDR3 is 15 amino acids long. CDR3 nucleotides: TGTGCCAGCAGCCCCCGGGACGAGAACACCGGGGAGCTGTTTTTT. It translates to CASSPRDENTGELFF.

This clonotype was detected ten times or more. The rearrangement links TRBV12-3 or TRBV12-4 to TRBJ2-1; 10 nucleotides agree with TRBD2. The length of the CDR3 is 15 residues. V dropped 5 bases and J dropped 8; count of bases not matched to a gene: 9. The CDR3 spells CASSPSGRAVHEQFF. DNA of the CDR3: TGTGCCAGCAGTCCCAGCGGGAGGGCCGTCCATGAGCAGTTCTTC.

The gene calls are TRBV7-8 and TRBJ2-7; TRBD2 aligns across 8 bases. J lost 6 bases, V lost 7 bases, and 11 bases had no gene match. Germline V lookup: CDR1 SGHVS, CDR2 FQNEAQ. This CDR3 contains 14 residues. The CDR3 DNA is TGTGCCAGCAACACCGGGACTAGTTTGTTCGAGCAGTACTTC. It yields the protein CASNTGTSLFEQYF.

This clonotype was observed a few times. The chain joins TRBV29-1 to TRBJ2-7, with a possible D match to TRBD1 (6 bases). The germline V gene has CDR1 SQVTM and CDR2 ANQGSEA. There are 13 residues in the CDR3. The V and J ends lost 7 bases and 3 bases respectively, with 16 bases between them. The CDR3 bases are TGCAGCGGGTCGCAGGGGTCCGGCTACGAGCAGTACTTC. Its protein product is CSGSQGSGYEQYF.

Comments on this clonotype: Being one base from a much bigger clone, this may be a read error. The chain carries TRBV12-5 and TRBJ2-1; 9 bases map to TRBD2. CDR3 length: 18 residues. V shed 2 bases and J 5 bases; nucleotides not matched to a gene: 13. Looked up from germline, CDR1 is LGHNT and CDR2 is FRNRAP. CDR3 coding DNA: TGTGCTAGTGGTTTGACCCAGACCGGGACTAGCTTAAACAATGAGCAGTTCTTC. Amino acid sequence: CASGLTQTGTSLNNEQFF.

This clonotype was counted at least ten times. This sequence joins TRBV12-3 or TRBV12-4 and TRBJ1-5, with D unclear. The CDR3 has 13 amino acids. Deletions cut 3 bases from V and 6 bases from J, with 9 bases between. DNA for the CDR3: TGTGCCAGCAGTTTGGCAGCTTCTCAGCCCCAGCATTTT. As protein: CASSLAASQPQHF.

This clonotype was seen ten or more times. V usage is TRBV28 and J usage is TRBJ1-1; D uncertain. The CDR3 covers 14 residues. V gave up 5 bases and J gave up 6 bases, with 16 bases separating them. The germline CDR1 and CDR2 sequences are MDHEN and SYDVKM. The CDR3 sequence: CASSDYTVTPEAFF. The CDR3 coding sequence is TGTGCCAGCAGTGATTATACAGTTACCCCTGAAGCTTTCTTT. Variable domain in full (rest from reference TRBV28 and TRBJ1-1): DVKVTQSSRYLVKRTGEKVFLECVQDMDHENMFWYRQDPGLGLRLIYFSYDVKMKEKGDIPEGYSVSREKKERFSLILESASTNQTSMYLCASSDYTVTPEAFFGQGTRLTVV.

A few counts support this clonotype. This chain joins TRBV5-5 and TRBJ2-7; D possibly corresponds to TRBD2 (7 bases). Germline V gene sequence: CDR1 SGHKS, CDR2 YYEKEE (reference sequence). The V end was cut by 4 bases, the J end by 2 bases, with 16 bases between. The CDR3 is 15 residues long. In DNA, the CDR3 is TGTGCCAGCAGCGGCGGGGGCGCGGTTCCCTACGAGCAGTACTTC. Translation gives CASSGGGAVPYEQYF.

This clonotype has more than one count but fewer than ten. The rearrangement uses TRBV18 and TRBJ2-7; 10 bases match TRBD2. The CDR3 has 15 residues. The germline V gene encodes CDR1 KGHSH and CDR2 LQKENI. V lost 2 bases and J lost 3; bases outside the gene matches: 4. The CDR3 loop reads CASSPGLADVYEQYF. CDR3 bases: TGTGCCAGCTCACCAGGACTAGCGGACGTCTACGAGCAGTACTTC. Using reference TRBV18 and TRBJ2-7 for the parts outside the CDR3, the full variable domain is NAGVMQNPRHLVRRRGQEARLRCSPMKGHSHVYWYRQLPEEGLKFMVYLQKENIIDESGMPKERFSAEFPKEGPSILRIQQVVRGDSAAYFCASSPGLADVYEQYFGPGTRLTVT.

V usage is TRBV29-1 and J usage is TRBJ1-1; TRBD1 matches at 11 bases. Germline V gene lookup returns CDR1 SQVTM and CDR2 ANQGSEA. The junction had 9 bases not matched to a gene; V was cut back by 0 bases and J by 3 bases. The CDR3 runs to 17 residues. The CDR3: CSVEDLGQGARYTEAFF. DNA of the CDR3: TGCAGCGTTGAAGATCTAGGACAGGGGGCGCGGTACACTGAAGCTTTCTTT.

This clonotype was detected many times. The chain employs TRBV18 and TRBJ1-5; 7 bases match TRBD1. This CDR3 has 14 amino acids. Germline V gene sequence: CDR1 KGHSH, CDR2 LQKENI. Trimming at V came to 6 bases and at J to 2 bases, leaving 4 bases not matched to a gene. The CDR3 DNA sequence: TGTGCCAGCTCCAGAGGACAGGGCAATCAGCCCCAGCATTTT. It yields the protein CASSRGQGNQPQHF.

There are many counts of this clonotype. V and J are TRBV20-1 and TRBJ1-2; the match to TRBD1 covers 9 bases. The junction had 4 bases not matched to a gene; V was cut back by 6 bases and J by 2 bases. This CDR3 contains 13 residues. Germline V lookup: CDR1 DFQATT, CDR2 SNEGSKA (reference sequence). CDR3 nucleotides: TGCAGTGCAACGACAGGGGGGAACTATGGCTACACCTTC. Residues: CSATTGGNYGYTF.

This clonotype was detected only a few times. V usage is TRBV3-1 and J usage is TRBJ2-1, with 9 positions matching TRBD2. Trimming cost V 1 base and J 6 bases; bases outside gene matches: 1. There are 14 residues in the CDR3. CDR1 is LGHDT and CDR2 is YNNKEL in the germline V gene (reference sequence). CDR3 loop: CASSQASGTNEQFF. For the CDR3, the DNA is TGTGCCAGCAGCCAAGCTAGCGGGACCAATGAGCAGTTCTTC.

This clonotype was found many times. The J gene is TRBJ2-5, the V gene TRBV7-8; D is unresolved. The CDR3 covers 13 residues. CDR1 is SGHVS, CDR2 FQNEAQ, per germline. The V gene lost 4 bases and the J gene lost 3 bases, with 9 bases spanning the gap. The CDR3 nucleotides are TGTGCCAGCAGCTCTAGATATAAAGAGACCCAGTACTTC. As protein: CASSSRYKETQYF.

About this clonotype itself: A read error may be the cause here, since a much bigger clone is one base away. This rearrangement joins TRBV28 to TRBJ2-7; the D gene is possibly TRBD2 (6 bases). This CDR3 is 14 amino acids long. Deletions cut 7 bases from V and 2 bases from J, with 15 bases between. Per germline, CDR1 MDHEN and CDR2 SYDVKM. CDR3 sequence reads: CASKLVGGTYEQYF. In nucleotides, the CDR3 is TGTGCCAGCAAACTAGTGGGAGGAACCTACGAGCAGTACTTC.

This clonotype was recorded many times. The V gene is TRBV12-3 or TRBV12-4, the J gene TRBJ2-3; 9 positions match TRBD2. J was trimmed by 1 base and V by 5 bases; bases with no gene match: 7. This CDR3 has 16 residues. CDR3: CASSLQREAGTDTQYF. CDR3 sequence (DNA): TGTGCCAGCAGTCTCCAGCGGGAGGCGGGCACAGATACGCAGTATTTT.

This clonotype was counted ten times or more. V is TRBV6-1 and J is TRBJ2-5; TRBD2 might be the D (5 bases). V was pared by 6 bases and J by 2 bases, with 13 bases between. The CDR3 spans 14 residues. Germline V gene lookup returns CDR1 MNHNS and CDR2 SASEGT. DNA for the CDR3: TGTGCCAGCAGCCGTTCGGGAAAACAAGAGACCCAGTACTTC. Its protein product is CASSRSGKQETQYF.

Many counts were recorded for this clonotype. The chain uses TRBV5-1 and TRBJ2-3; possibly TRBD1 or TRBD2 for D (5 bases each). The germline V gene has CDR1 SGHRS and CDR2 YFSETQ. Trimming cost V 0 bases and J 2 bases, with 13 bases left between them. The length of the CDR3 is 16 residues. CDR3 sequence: CASSLEPGTFTDTQYF. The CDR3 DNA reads TGCGCCAGCAGCTTGGAACCAGGGACGTTCACAGATACGCAGTATTTT.

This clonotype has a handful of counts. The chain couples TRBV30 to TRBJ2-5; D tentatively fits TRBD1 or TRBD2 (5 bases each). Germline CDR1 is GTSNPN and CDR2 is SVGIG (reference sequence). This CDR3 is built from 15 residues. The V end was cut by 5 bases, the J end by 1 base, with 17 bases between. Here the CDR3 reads CAWGGGSTLQETQYF. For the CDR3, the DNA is TGTGCCTGGGGGGGTGGGTCAACACTCCAAGAGACCCAGTACTTC.

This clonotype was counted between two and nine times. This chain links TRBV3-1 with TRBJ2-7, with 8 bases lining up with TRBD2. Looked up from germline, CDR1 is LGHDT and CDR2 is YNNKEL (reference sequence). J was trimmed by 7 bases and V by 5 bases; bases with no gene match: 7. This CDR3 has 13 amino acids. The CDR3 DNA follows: TGTGCCAGCAGCGAGAGCGGGAGAGGAGAGCAGTACTTC. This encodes CASSESGRGEQYF.

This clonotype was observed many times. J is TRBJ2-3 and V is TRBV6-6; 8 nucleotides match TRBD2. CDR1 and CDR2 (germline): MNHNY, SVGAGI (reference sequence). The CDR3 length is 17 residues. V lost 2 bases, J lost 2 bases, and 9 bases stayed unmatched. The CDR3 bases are TGTGCCAGCAGTTACCCGACTACTAGCGGAAACACAGATACGCAGTATTTT. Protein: CASSYPTTSGNTDTQYF.

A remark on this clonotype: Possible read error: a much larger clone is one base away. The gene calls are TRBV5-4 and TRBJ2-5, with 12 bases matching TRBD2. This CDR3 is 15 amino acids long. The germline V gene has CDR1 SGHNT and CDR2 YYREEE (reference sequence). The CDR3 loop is CASSSLAGGPETQCF. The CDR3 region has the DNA TGTGCCAGCAGCTCGCTAGCGGGAGGGCCAGAGACCCAGTGCTTC.

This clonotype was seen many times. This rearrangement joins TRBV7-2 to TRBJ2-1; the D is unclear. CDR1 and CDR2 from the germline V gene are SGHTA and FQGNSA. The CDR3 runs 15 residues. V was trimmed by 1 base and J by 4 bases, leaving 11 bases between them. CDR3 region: CASSLVRVEYNEQFF. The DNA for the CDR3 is TGTGCCAGCAGCTTAGTCCGGGTGGAGTACAATGAGCAGTTCTTC. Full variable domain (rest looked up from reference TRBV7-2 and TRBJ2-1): GAGVSQSPSNKVTEKGKDVELRCDPISGHTALYWYRQSLGQGLEFLIYFQGNSAPDKSGLPSDRFSAERTGGSVSTLTIQRTQQEDSAVYLCASSLVRVEYNEQFFGPGTRLTVL.

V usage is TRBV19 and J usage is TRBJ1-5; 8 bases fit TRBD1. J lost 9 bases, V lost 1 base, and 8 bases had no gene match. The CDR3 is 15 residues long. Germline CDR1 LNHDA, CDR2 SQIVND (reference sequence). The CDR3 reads CASSIGQGNGTPQHF. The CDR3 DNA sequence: TGTGCCAGTAGTATAGGACAGGGGAACGGTACGCCCCAGCATTTT.

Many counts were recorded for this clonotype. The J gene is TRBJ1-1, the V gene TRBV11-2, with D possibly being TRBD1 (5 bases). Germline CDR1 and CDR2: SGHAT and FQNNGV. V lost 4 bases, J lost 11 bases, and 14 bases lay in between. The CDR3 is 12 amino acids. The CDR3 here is CASSSTAPRAFF. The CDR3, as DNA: TGTGCCAGCAGCTCGACAGCTCCGAGGGCTTTCTTT. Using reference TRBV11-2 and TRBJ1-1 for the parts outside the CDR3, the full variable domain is EAGVAQSPRYKIIEKRQSVAFWCNPISGHATLYWYQQILGQGPKLLIQFQNNGVVDDSQLPKDRFSAERLKGVDSTLKIQPAKLEDSAVYLCASSSTAPRAFFGQGTRLTVV.

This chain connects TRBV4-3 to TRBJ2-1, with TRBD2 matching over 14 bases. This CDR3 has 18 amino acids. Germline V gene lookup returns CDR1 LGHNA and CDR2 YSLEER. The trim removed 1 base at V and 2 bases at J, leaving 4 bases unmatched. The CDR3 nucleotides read TGCGCCAGCAGCCAAGTAGGACTAGCGGGAGGTGCCTACAATGAGCAGTTCTTC. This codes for CASSQVGLAGGAYNEQFF.